Shown below are 7 T cell receptor beta chains from a single sample sequenced in a study of blood T cell repertoires in COVID-19. Some clones are missing from TCRdb's copy, which holds only in-frame ones; the method was immunoSEQ multiplex PCR. The sample lists 56,000 or so clones, roughly 84% occurring once. Sequencing was done on a sample of peripheral blood. Source of these receptors: an elderly woman with acute or convalescent COVID-19.

This chain uses TRBV5-1 with TRBJ2-5; D is uncertain. CDR1 SGHRS and CDR2 YFSETQ come from the germline V gene. V dropped 0 bases and J dropped 3 bases, with 9 bases sitting between them. This CDR3 region has 14 residues. In DNA form, the CDR3 reads TGCGCCAGCAGCTTGGCGGGTGGAAAAGAGACCCAGTACTTC. Residues: CASSLAGGKETQYF.

The V gene is TRBV6-6, the J gene TRBJ1-4, with 9 bases lining up with TRBD1. Germline values: CDR1 MNHNY, CDR2 SVGAGI (reference sequence). Trimming took 5 bases from V and 7 from J; bases not matched to a gene: 5. The CDR3 is 14 amino acids. CDR3 region: CASSARDRAEKLFF. CDR3 in DNA: TGTGCCAGCAGTGCCCGGGACAGGGCTGAAAAACTGTTTTTT.

This clone has a single count. The chain combines TRBV6-5 with TRBJ2-5; 8 bases are a match to TRBD2. The length of the CDR3 is 16 residues. J gave up 7 bases and V 2 bases, and 12 bases lay outside the gene matches. Germline loops: CDR1 MNHEY, CDR2 SVGAGI. The CDR3 DNA reads TGTGCCAGCAGTTACCCAACCGGGACTAGGAAGGCGACCCAGTACTTC. Translating gives CASSYPTGTRKATQYF.

This rearrangement joins TRBV5-1 to TRBJ2-5; 13 nucleotides agree with TRBD2. The germline V gene encodes CDR1 SGHRS and CDR2 YFSETQ. The V segment lost 0 bases and the J segment 2 bases; nucleotides outside the gene matches: 1. This CDR3 has 16 amino acids. CDR3 loop: CASSLATSGGQETQYF. For the CDR3, the DNA is TGCGCCAGCAGCTTGGCGACTAGCGGGGGGCAAGAGACCCAGTACTTC.

J is TRBJ2-3 and V is TRBV7-2; maybe TRBD2 (5 bases). The CDR3 runs 13 residues. The V gene lost 2 bases and the J gene lost 7 bases, with 10 bases spanning the gap. Germline V gene lookup returns CDR1 SGHTA and CDR2 FQGNSA. Here the CDR3 reads CASSLTREHTQYF. The DNA of the CDR3 is TGTGCCAGCAGCTTAACTAGGGAGCATACGCAGTATTTT.

V is TRBV12-3 or TRBV12-4 and J is TRBJ2-7, with D hard to call. The CDR3 has 13 amino acids. Trimming left V 0 bases short and J 5 bases short, with 8 bases between. The CDR3 spells CASSLARGDEQYF. CDR3 bases: TGTGCCAGCAGTTTAGCCCGCGGTGACGAGCAGTACTTC.

The gene calls are TRBV11-2 and TRBJ2-2; possibly TRBD1 for D (5 bases). The CDR3 length is 15 residues. Germline V CDR1 and CDR2: SGHAT, FQNNGV. The V gene lost 3 bases and the J gene lost 5 bases, with 13 bases spanning the gap. Written as DNA, the CDR3 is TGTGCCAGCAGCTTGGACGGAAGGGGAACCGGGGAGCTGTTTTTT. Protein: CASSLDGRGTGELFF.